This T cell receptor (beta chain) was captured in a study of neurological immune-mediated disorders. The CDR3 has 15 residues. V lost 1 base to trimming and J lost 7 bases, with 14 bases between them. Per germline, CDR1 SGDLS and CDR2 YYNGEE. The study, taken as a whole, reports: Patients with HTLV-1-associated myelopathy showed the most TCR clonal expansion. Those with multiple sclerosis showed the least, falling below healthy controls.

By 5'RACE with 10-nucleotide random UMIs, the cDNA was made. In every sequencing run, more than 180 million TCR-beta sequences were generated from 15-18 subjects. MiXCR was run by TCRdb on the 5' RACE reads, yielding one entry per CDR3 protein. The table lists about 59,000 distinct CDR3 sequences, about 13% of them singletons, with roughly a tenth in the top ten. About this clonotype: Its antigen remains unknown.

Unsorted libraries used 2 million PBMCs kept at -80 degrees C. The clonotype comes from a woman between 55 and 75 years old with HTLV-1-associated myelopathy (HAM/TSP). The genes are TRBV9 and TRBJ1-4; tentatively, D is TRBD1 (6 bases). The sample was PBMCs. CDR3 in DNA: TGTGCCAGCAGCGTATCATGGGGGGCGGCTGAAAAACTGTTTTTT. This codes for CASSVSWGAAEKLFF. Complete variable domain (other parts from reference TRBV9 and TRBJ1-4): DSGVTQTPKHLITATGQRVTLRCSPRSGDLSVYWYQQSLDQGLQFLIQYYNGEERAKGNILERFSAQQFPDLHSELNLSSLELGDSALYFCASSVSWGAAEKLFFGSGTQLSVL.